The present entry profiles one TCR beta chain with its context. There is no known antigen for this receptor. Per-base quality was not reported, and no clone a single base away is much larger than it. The germline V gene supplies CDR1 MDHEN and CDR2 SYDVKM. V is trimmed back by 2 bases and J by 10 bases, and the junction contains 7 bases that no gene match accounts for. The CDR3 sequence holds 15 residues, the cysteine and phenylalanine included. Only CDR3 DNA remains: 45 bases, in frame from the first base. Library prep was done by PCR. The run used an Illumina HiSeq 2500. To normalize quantification of the TCRbeta repertoire, the TCR libraries were built with molecular barcoding that relied on unique molecular identifiers. TCRdb trimmed public reads at Q25 via fastp, called clones via MiXCR and kept in-frame beta chains. Every distinct CDR3 protein forms one entry, paired with its most common genes and DNA. The sample table lists approximately 520,000 distinct CDR3 sequences, over 10% of them with a count of one. The ten largest make up 14% of the sample.

Reading the label with the study, this specimen's treatment or condition is: allogeneic hematopoietic cell transplantation with graft depleted of TCRalphabeta T cells and CD19 B cells. TCRalphabeta/CD19-depleted allogeneic hematopoietic cell grafts were given to the transplant recipients, all of whom were children. The data belong to a study of T-cell reconstitution after alpha-beta-depleted transplantation in children (TCRdb year 2016). Concerning the study at large: Using TCR repertoire profiling, the study quantitatively followed how T-cell immune reconstitution unfolded in children after TCRalphabeta/CD19-depleted allogeneic hematopoietic cell transplantation. Overall study results and their limits: Hyperexpanded clone frequencies declined over subsequent months; after one year, T-cell counts and TCRbeta diversity were mostly attributed to newly produced T cells. Apparently early alphabetaT-cell count recovery about two months after transplant reportedly relied on only several hundred rapidly expanded clones derived from non-depleted graft cells. In some patients, high TCRbeta diversity at day 60 was attributed to recipient T cells and intrathymic progenitors that had survived conditioning.

The TCR comes from a female patient under 10 years old who had a stem cell transplant for aplastic anemia, so the T cells may come from the graft donor. This receptor chain uses TRBV28 and TRBJ1-6; a stretch of 8 junction bases matches TRBD1. The source was PBMCs, mostly from graft donor cells, collected 180 days after TCRalphabeta/CD19-depleted stem cell transplant. Here is the DNA: TGTGCCAGCAGTTTAGGAGACAGGGGTAGGTCACCCCTCCACTTT. Its translation reads: CASSLGDRGRSPLHF.